A selection of T cell receptor beta chains follows, all from one sample in a study of blood T cells in healthy people across ages. TCRdb processed the 5' RACE reads anew with MiXCR; each CDR3 protein has one entry. The data show approximately 1,000,000 distinct CDR3 sequences, approximately 38% seen once. Sequenced sample: blood. The receptors were gathered from a man aged 18 to 29 in good health. Both conserved end residues are part of each CDR3. A D gene is named only where the DNA matches it firmly. Only some rows state a clone size, as once, few, many or a class for expanded clones.

TRBV29-1	TRBJ2-7	few	TRBD1	CSVVLLGGQGAYEQYF	TGCAGCGTTGTCCTCCTAGGGGGACAGGGGGCCTACGAGCAGTACTTC
TRBV29-1	TRBJ1-4	few	.	CSVEESSYEKLFF	TGCAGCGTTGAAGAGAGCAGTTATGAAAAACTGTTTTTT
TRBV6-5	TRBJ2-3	few	TRBD1	CASSFWTGGREDTQYF	TGTGCCAGCAGTTTCTGGACAGGGGGGCGGGAAGATACGCAGTATTTT
TRBV4-1	TRBJ2-3	.	.	CTSSTRPSGRGGTDTQYF	TGCACCAGCAGCACCCGGCCGAGTGGCAGGGGGGGAACAGATACGCAGTATTTT
TRBV11-1	TRBJ2-3	.	.	CASSLGPLDTQYF	TGTGCCAGCAGCTTAGGCCCTTTGGACACGCAGTATTTT
TRBV9	TRBJ2-3	many	.	CASSVSGTDTQYF	TGTGCCAGCAGTGTATCAGGCACAGATACGCAGTATTTT
TRBV20-1	TRBJ1-2	.	.	CSGRQLNYGYTF	TGCAGTGGTCGACAGCTCAACTATGGCTACACCTTC
TRBV6-2/TRBV6-3	TRBJ2-1	few	.	CASSYYNGGIYNEQFF	TGTGCCAGCAGTTACTATAACGGGGGCATATACAATGAGCAGTTCTTC
TRBV4-3	TRBJ2-1	.	TRBD1	CASSHGDRDYNEQFF	TGCGCCAGCAGCCATGGGGACAGGGATTACAATGAGCAGTTCTTC
TRBV9	TRBJ2-3	.	TRBD2	CASSVQASGGATDTQYF	TGTGCCAGCAGCGTACAAGCTAGCGGGGGGGCCACTGATACGCAGTATTTT
TRBV6-1	TRBJ2-7	.	.	CASSASTGTPTSYEQYF	TGTGCCAGCAGTGCCTCCACCGGGACACCGACTTCCTACGAGCAGTACTTC
TRBV4-3	TRBJ2-5	.	.	CASSQEGGIQETQYF	TGCGCCAGCAGCCAAGAAGGGGGGATCCAAGAGACCCAGTACTTC
TRBV20-1	TRBJ1-5	.	.	CTASRDRLDTYSNQPQHF	TGCACTGCTAGTAGAGATAGGCTCGACACTTATAGCAATCAGCCCCAGCATTTT
TRBV3-1	TRBJ1-2	.	.	CASSQAAYGYTF	TGTGCCAGCAGCCAAGCCGCCTATGGCTACACCTTC
TRBV11-2	TRBJ1-2	few	.	CASSLVAPWNYGYTF	TGTGCCAGCAGCTTAGTCGCGCCCTGGAACTATGGCTACACCTTC
TRBV28	TRBJ2-1	once	.	CASSLWALVNRDNEQFF	TGTGCCAGCAGTTTATGGGCCCTGGTTAACAGGGACAATGAGCAGTTCTTC
TRBV5-4	TRBJ2-7	.	.	CASSLSSQTYNEQYF	TGTGCCAGCAGCTTAAGTAGCCAAACCTACAATGAGCAGTACTTC
TRBV12-3/TRBV12-4	TRBJ2-2	.	.	CASSLEVFTGELFF	TGTGCCAGCAGTTTAGAGGTTTTCACCGGGGAGCTGTTTTTT
TRBV6-5	TRBJ2-3	.	.	CASSYPQGDKQYF	TGTGCCAGCAGTTACCCTCAGGGAGATAAGCAGTATTTT
TRBV5-1	TRBJ2-7	few	TRBD2	CASSPTGLADSYEQYF	TGCGCCAGCAGCCCCACCGGACTAGCGGACTCTTACGAGCAGTACTTC
TRBV12-3/TRBV12-4	TRBJ2-1	.	TRBD1	CASSLDWRNGQVLEFF	TGTGCCAGCAGTTTAGACTGGAGGAACGGACAGGTTTTAGAGTTCTTC
TRBV7-2	TRBJ2-5	few	.	CASSLVYRVDQETQYF	TGTGCCAGCAGCTTAGTGTACAGGGTGGACCAAGAGACCCAGTACTTC
TRBV7-2	TRBJ1-4	few	TRBD1	CASSLSGRGQINEKLFF	TGTGCCAGCAGCTTATCGGGTCGGGGACAGATTAATGAAAAACTGTTTTTT
TRBV27	TRBJ2-7	few	.	CASSVGAGPYEQYF	TGTGCCAGCAGCGTAGGGGCCGGTCCCTACGAGCAGTACTTC
TRBV10-3	TRBJ1-5	few	.	CATLQGFNQPQHF	TGTGCCACTCTACAGGGTTTCAATCAGCCCCAGCATTTT
TRBV5-1	TRBJ2-3	many	.	CASSLELASTDTQYF	TGCGCCAGCAGCTTGGAACTAGCTAGCACAGATACGCAGTATTTT